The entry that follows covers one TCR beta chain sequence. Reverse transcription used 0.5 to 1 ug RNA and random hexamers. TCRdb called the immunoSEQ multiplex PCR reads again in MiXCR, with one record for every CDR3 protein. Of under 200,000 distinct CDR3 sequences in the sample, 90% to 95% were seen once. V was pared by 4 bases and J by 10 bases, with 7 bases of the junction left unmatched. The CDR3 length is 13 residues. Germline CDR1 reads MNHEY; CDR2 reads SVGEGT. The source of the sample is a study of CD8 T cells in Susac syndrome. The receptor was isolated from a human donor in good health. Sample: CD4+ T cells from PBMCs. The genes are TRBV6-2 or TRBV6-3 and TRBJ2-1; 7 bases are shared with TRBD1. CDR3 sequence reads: CASSLGQKGEQFF. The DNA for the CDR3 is TGTGCCAGCAGTTTGGGACAGAAAGGGGAGCAGTTCTTC.